The TCR beta chain described here comes from a study of blood T cell repertoires in COVID-19. Across the whole study: T cells, B-cell-depleted T cells, or PBMCs provided the cDNA or gDNA that served as material.

The germline V gene has CDR1 LGHDT and CDR2 YNNKEL (reference sequence). The CDR3 is 14 residues long. The V gene lost 3 bases and the J gene lost 1 base, with 6 bases spanning the gap. Assay: immunoSEQ multiplex PCR; the TCRdb copy retains only in-frame clones and omits some. The sample carries hundreds of thousands of clones, 65% to 90% recorded once. The sequence derives from a woman in her forties or fifties with acute COVID-19. Sequencing was performed on PBMCs or T cells enriched from blood (not recorded which). This sequence joins TRBV3-1 (or the pseudogene TRBV3-2) and TRBJ1-4; D perhaps matches TRBD1 (5 bases). The chain's CDR3 is CASSQQGTNEKLFF. CDR3 in DNA: TGTGCCAGCAGCCAGCAGGGAACTAATGAAAAACTGTTTTTT.